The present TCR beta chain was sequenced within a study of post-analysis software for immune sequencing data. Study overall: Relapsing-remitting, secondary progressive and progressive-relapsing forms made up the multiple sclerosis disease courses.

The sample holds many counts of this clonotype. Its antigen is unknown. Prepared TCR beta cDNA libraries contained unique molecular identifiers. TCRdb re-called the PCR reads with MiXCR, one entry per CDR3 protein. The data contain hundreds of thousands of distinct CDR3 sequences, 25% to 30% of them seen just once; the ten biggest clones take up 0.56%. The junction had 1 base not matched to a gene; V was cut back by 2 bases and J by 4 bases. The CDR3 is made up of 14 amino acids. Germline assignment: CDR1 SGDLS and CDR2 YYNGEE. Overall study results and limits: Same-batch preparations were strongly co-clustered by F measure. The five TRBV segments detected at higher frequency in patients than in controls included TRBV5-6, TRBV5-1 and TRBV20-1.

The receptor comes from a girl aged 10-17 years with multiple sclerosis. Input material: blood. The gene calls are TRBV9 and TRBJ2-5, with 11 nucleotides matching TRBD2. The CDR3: CASSVGLAGETQYF. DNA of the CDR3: TGTGCCAGCAGCGTCGGACTAGCGGGAGAGACCCAGTACTTC. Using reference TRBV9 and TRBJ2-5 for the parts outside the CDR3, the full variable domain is DSGVTQTPKHLITATGQRVTLRCSPRSGDLSVYWYQQSLDQGLQFLIQYYNGEERAKGNILERFSAQQFPDLHSELNLSSLELGDSALYFCASSVGLAGETQYFGPGTRLLVL.